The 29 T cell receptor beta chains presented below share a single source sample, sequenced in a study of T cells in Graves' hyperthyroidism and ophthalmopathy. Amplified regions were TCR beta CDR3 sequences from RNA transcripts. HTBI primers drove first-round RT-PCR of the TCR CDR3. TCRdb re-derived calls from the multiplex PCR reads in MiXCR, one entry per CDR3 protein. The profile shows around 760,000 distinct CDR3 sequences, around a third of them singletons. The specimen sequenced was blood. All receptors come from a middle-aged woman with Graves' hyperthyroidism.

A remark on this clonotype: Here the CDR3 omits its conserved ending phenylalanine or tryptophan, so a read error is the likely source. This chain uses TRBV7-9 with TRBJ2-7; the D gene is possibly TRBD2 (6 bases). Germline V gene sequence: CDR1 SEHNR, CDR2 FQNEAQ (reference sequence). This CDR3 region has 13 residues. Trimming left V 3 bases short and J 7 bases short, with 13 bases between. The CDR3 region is CASSLGLRKEQYL. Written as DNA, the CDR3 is TGTGCCAGCAGCTTGGGACTGCGGAAGGAGCAGTACCTC.

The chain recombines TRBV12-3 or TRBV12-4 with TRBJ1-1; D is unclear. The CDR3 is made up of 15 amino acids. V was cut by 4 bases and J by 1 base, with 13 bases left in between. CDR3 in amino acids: CASSSSLWGNTEAFF. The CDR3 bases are TGTGCCAGCAGTTCGTCCCTATGGGGGAACACTGAAGCTTTCTTT.

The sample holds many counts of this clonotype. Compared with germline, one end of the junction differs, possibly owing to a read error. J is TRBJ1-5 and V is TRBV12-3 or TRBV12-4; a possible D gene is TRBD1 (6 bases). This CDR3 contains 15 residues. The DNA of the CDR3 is TGTGCTAGCAGTTTAGCAACAGGGCGCAATCAGCCCCAGCATTTT. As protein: CASSLATGRNQPQHF.

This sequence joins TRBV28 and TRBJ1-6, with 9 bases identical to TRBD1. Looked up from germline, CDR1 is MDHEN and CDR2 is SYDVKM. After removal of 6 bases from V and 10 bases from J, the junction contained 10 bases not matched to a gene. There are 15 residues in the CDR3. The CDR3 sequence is CASRHPGTGFSPLHF. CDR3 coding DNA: TGTGCCAGCAGACATCCTGGGACAGGGTTCTCACCCCTCCACTTT.

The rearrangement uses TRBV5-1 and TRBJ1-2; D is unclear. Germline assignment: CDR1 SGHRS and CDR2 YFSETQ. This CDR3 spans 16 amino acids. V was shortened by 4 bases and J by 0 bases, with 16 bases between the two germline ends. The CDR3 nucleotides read TGCGCCAGCAGCCAAGATCTACGGGGAGCTAACTATGGCTACACCTTC. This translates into CASSQDLRGANYGYTF.

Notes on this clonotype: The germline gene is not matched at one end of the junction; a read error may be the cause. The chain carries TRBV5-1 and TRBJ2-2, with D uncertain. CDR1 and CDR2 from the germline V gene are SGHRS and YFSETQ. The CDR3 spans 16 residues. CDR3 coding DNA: TGTGCCAGCAGCTTACTTTCGGGTGTCGGGACCGGGGAGCTGTTTTTT. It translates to CASSLLSGVGTGELFF.

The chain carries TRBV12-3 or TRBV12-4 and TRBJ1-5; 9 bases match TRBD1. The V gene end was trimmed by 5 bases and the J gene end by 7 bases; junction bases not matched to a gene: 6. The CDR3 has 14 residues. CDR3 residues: CASSQTGGWQPQHF. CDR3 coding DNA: TGTGCCAGCAGTCAGACAGGGGGGTGGCAGCCCCAGCATTTT.

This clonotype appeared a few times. CDR3 coding DNA: TGTGCCAGCACCGGGACTCCCAGGAACTACGAGCAGTACTTC. Translated: CASTGTPRNYEQYF. The chain is built from TRBV6-2 or TRBV6-3 and TRBJ2-7, with D perhaps matching TRBD2 (6 bases). The CDR3 consists of 14 residues. The V end lost 7 bases, the J end lost 3 bases, and 16 bases lay between the germline ends. Looked up from germline, CDR1 is MNHEY and CDR2 is SVGEGT.

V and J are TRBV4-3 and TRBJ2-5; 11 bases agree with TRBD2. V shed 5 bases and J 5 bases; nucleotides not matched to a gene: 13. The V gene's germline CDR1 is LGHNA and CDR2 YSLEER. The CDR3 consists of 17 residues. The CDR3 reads CASSTGTSGYLPETQYF. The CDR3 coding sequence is TGCGCCAGCAGCACCGGGACTAGCGGATACCTCCCTGAGACCCAGTACTTC.

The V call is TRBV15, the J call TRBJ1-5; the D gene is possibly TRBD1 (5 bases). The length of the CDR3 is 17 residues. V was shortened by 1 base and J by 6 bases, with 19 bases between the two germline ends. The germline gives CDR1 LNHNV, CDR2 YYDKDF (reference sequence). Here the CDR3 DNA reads TGTGCCACCAGCAGAGTTGGCCTGGGGGGAATGGGTCAGCCCCAGCATTTT. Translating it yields CATSRVGLGGMGQPQHF.

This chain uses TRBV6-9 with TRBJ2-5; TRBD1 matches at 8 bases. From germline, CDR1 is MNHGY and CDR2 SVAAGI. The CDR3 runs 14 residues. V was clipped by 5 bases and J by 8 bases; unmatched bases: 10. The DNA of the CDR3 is TGTGCCAGCAGTATTTGGACAGGGCAAGGAACCCAGTACTTC. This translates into CASSIWTGQGTQYF.

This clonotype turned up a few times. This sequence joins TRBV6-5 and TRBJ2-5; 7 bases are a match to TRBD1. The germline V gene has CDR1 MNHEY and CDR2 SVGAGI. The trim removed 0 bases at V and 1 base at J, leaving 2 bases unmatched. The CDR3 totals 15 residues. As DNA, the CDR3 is TGTGCCAGCAGTTACTCCTACAGGGGCCAAGAGACCCAGTACTTC. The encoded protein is CASSYSYRGQETQYF.

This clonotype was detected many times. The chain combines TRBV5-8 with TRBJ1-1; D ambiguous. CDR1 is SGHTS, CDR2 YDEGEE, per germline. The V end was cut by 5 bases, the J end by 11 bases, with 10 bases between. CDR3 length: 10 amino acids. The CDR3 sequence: CASRLTFAFF. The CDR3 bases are TGTGCCAGCAGATTGACGTTTGCTTTCTTT.

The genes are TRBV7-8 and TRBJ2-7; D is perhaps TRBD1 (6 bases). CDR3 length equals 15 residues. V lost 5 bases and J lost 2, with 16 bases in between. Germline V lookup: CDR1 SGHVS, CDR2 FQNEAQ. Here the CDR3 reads CASSLRTAITYEQYF. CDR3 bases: TGTGCCAGCAGCCTACGGACAGCCATCACCTACGAGCAGTACTTC.

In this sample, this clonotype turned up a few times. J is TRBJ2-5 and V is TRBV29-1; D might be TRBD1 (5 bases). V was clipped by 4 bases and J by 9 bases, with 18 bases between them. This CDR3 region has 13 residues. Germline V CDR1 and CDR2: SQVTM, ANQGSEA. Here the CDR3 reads CSVVGQDSGAQYF. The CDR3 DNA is TGCAGCGTTGTGGGGCAGGATAGTGGGGCCCAGTACTTC.

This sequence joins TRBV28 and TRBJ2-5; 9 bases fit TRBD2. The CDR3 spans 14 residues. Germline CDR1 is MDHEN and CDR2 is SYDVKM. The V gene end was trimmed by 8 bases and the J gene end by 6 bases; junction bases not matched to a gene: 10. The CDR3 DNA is TGTGCCAGCGGACCAACCAGCGGGGGGCAGACCCAGTACTTC. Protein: CASGPTSGGQTQYF.

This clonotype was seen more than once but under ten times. CDR3 DNA sequence: TGCGCCAGCAGCCACCTTAGCGTAGCGCAAGAGACCCAGTACTTC. It is translated as CASSHLSVAQETQYF. V and J are TRBV4-1 and TRBJ2-5; D is possibly TRBD2 (5 bases). This CDR3 region has 15 residues. Germline lookup yields CDR1 MGHRA and CDR2 YSYEKL. Trimming cost V 3 bases and J 2 bases, with 13 bases left between them.

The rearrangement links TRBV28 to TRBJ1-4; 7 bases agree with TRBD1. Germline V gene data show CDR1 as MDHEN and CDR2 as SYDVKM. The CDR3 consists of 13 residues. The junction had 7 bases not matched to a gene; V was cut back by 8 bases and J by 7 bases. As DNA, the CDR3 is TGTGCCAGCCTCACGGGACAGAGTGAAAAACTGTTTTTT. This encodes CASLTGQSEKLFF.

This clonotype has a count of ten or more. The CDR3 DNA reads as TGTGCCAGCAGCGTAGCCCCTACAGGGGGAGGCACTGAAGCTTTCTTT. This encodes CASSVAPTGGGTEAFF. J is TRBJ1-1 and V is TRBV9; TRBD1 matches 8 bases. CDR3 length equals 16 residues. Per the germline V gene, CDR1 is SGDLS and CDR2 is YYNGEE. The V gene end was trimmed by 0 bases and the J gene end by 4 bases; junction bases not matched to a gene: 8.

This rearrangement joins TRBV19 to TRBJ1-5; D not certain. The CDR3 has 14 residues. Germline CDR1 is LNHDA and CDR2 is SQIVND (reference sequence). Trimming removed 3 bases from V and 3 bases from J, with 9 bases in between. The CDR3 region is CASSMGIPNQPQHF. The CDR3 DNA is TGTGCCAGTAGTATGGGGATTCCCAATCAGCCCCAGCATTTT. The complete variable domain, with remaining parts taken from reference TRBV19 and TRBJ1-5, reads DGGITQSPKYLFRKEGQNVTLSCEQNLNHDAMYWYRQDPGQGLRLIYYSQIVNDFQKGDIAEGYSVSREKKESFPLTVTSAQKNPTAFYLCASSMGIPNQPQHFGDGTRLSIL.

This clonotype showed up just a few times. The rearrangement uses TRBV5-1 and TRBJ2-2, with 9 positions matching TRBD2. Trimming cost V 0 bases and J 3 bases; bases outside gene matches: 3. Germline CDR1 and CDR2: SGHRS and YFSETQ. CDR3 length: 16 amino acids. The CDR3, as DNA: TGCGCCAGCAGCTTGGCCCCTAGCGGGGACACCGGGGAGCTGTTTTTT. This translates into CASSLAPSGDTGELFF.

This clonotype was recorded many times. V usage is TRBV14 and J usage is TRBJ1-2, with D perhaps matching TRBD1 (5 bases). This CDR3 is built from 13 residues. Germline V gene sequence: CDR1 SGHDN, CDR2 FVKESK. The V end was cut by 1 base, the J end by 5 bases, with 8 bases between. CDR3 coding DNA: TGTGCCAGCAGCCAAGTGGACAAGTATGGCTACACCTTC. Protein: CASSQVDKYGYTF.

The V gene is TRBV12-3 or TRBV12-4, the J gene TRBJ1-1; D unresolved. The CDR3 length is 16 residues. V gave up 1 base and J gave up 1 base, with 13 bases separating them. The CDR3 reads CASSLERWASNTEAFF. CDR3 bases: TGTGCCAGCAGTTTAGAACGTTGGGCTTCGAACACTGAAGCTTTCTTT.

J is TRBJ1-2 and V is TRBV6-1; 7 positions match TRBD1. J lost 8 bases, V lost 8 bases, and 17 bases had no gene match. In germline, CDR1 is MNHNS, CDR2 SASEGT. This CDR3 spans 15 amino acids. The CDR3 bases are TGTGCCAGCTTTTGGACAGGCCGAGTAACTATGGGCTACACCTTC. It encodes CASFWTGRVTMGYTF.

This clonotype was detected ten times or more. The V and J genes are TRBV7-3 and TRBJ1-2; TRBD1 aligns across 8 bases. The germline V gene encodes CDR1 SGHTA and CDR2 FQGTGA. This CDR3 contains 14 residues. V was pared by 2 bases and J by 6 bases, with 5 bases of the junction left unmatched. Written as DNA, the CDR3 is TGTGCCAGCAGCTTAGACAGGGGAGGAGATGGCTACACCTTC. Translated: CASSLDRGGDGYTF.

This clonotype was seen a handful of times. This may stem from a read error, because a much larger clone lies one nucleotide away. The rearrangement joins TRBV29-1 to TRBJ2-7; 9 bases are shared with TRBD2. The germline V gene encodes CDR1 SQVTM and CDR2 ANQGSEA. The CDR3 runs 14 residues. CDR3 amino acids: CSVLKRGVTYEQHF. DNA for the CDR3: TGCAGCGTTCTCAAGCGGGGGGTAACCTACGAGCAGCACTTC.

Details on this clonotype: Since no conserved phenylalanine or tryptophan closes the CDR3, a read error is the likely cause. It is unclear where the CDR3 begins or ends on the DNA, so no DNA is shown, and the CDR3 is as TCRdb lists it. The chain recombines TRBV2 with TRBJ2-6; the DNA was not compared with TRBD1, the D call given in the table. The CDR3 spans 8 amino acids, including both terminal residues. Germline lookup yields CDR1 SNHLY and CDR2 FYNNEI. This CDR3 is CASSDPGT.

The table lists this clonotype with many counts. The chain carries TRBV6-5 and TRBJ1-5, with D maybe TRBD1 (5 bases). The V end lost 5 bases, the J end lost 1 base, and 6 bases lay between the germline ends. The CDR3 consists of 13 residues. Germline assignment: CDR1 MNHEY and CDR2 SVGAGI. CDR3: CASSGTSNQPQHF. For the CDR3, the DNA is TGTGCCAGCAGTGGGACGAGCAATCAGCCCCAGCATTTT.

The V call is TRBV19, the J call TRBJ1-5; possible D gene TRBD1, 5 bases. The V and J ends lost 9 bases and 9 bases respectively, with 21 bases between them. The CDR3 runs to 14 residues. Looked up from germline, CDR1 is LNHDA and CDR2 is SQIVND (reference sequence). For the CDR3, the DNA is TGTGCCAGCTCCCCCGGGACCGGTGCCAGGCCCCAGCATTTT. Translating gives CASSPGTGARPQHF.